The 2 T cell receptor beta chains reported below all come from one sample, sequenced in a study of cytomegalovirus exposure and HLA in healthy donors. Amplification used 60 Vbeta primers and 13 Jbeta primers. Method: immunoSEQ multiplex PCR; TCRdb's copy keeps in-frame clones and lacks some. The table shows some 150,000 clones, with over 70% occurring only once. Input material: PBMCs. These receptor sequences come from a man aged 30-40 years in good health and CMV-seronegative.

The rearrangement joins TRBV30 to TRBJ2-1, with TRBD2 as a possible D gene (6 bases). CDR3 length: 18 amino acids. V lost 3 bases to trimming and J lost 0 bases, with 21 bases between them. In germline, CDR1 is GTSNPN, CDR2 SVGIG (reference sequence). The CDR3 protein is CAWRGTRDSRSSYNEQFF. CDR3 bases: TGTGCCTGGAGGGGTACCCGGGACTCCCGGAGCTCCTACAATGAGCAGTTCTTC.

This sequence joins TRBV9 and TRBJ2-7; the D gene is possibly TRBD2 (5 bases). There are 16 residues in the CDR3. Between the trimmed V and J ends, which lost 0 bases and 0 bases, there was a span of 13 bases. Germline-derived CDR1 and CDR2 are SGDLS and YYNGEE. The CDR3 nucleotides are TGTGCCAGCAGCGTAGGAGACGGGAACCCCTCCTACGAGCAGTACTTC. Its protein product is CASSVGDGNPSYEQYF.